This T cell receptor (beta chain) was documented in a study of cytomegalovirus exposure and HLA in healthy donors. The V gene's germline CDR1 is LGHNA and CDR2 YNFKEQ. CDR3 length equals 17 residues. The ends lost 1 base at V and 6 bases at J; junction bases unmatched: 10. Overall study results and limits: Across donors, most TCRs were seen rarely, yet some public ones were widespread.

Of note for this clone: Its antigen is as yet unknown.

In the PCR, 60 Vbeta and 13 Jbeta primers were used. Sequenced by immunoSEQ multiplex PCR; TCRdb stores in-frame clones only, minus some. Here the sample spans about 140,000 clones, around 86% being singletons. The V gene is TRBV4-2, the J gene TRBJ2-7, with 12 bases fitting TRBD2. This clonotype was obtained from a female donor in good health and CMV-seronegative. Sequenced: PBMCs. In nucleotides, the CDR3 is TGTGCCAGCAGCCAAGCTCTAGCGGGAGGGCCCGGACGCGAGCAGTACTTC. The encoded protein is CASSQALAGGPGREQYF.